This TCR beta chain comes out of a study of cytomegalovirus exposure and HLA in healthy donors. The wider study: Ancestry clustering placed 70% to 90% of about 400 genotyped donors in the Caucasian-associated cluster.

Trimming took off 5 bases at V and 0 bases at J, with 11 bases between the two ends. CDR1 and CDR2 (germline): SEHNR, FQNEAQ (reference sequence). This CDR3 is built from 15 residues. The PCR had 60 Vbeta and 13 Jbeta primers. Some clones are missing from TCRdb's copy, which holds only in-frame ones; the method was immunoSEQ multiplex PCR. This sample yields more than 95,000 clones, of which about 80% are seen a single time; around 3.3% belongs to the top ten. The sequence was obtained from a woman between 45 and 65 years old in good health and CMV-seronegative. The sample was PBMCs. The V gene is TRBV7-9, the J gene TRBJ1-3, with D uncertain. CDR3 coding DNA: TGTGCCAGCAGCCCCGGCAGCGGCTCTGGAAACACCATATATTTT. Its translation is CASSPGSGSGNTIYF.